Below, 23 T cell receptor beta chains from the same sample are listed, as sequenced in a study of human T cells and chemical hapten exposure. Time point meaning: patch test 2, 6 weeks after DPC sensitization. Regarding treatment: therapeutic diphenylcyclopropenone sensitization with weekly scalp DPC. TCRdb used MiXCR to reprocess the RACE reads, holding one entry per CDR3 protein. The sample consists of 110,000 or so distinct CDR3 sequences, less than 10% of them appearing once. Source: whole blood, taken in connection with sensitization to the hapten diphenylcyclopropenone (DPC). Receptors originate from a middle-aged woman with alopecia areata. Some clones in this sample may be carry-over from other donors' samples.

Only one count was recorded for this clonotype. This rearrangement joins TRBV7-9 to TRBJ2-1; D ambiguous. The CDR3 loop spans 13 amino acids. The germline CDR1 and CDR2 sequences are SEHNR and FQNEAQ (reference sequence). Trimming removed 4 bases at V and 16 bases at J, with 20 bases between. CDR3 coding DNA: TGTGCCAGCAGCTCCGACCTTGATTTACATCGTTTCTTC. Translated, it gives CASSSDLDLHRFF.

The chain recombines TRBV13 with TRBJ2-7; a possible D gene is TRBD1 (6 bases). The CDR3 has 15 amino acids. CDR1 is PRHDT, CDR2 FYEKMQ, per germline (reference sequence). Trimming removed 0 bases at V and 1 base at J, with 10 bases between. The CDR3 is CASSLGQGGSYEQYF. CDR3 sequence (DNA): TGTGCCAGCAGCTTAGGACAGGGTGGGTCCTACGAGCAGTACTTC. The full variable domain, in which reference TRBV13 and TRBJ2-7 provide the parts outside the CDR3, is AAGVIQSPRHLIKEKRETATLKCYPIPRHDTVYWYQQGPGQDPQFLISFYEKMQSDKGSIPDRFSAQQFSDYHSELNMSSLELGDSALYFCASSLGQGGSYEQYFGPGTRLTVT.

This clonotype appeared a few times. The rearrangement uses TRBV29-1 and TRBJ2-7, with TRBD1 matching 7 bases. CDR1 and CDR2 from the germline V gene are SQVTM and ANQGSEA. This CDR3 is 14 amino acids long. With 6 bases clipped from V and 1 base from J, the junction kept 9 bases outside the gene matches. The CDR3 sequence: CSVLPGQWSYEQYF. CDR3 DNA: TGCAGCGTACTCCCGGGACAGTGGTCCTACGAGCAGTACTTC.

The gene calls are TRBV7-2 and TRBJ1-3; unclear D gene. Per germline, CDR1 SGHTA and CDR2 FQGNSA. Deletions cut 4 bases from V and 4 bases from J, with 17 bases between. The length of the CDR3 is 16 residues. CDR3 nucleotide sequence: TGTGCCAGCAGCTCTGGCTCCTATCTGGGCGGAAACACCATATATTTT. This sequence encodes CASSSGSYLGGNTIYF.

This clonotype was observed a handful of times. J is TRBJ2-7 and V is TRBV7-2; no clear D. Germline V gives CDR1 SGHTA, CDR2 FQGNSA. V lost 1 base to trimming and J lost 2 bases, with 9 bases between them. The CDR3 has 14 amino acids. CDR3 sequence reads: CASSLVAGTYEQYF. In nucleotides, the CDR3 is TGTGCCAGCAGCTTAGTGGCAGGAACCTACGAGCAGTACTTC.

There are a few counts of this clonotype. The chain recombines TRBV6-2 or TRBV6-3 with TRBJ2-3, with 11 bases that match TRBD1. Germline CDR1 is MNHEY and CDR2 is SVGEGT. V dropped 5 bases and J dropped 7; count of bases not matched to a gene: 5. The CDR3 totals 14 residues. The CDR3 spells CASSPGQGVHTQYF. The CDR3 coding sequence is TGTGCCAGCAGTCCGGGACAGGGGGTACATACGCAGTATTTT.

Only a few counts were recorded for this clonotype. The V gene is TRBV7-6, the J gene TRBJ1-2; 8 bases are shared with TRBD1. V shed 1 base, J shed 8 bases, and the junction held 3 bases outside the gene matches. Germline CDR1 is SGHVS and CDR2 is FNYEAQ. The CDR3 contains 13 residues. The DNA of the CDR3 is TGTGCCAGCAGCTTAGGGACAGGGAACGGCTACACCTTC. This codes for CASSLGTGNGYTF.

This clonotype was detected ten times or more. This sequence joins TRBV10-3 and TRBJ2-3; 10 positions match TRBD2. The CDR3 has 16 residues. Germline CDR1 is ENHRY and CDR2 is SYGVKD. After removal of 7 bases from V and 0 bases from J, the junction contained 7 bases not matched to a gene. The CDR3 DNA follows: TGTGCCATCAAGGGAACTAGCGGGGCCAGCACAGATACGCAGTATTTT. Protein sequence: CAIKGTSGASTDTQYF.

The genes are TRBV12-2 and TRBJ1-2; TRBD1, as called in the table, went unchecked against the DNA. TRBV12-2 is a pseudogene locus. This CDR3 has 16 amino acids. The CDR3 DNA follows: TGTGCAAGTCGCGCCAGACAGGGAGGAAACTTCTATGGCTACACCTTC. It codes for CASRARQGGNFYGYTF.

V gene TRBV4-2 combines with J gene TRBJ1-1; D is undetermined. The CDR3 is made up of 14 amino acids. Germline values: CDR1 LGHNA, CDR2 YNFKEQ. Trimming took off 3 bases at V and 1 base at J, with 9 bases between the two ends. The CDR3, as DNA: TGTGCCAGCAGCCAGATACTGGGGAACACTGAAGCTTTCTTT. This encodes CASSQILGNTEAFF.

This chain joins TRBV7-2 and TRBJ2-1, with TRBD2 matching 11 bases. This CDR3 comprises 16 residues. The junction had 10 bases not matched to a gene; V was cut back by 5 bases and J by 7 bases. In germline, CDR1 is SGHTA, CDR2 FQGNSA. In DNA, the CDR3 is TGTGCCAGCAGCCGGGAGAGTAGCGGGGGGGCAAATGAGCAGTTCTTC. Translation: CASSRESSGGANEQFF.

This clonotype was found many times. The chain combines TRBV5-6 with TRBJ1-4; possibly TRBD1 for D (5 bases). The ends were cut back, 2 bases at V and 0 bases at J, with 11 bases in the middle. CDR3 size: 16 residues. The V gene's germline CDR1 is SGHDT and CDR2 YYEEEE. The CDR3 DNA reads TGTGCCAGCAGCTTCTTGCAGACAGCAACTAATGAAAAACTGTTTTTT. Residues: CASSFLQTATNEKLFF.

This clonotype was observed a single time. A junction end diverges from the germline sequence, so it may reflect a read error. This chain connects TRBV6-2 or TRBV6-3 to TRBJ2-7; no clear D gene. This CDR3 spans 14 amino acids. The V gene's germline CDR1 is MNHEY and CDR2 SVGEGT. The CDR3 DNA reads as TGTGCCAGCAGTCGCGACGGCCCAACCTACGAGCAGAACTTC. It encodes CASSRDGPTYEQNF.

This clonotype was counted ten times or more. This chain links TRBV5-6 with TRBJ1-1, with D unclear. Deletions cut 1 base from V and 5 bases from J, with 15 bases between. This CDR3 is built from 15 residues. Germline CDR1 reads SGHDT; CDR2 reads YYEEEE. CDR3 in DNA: TGTGCCAGCAGCTTGTCTCTCTCCAGCGGGACTGAAGCTTTCTTT. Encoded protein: CASSLSLSSGTEAFF.

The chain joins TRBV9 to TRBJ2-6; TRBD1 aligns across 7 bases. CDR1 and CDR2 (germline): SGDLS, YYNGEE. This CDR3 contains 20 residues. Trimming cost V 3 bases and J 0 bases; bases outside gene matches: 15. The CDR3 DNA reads TGTGCCAGCAGCGGTTACAGGGGATATATCCTAAACTCTGGGGCCAACGTCCTGACTTTC. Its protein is CASSGYRGYILNSGANVLTF.

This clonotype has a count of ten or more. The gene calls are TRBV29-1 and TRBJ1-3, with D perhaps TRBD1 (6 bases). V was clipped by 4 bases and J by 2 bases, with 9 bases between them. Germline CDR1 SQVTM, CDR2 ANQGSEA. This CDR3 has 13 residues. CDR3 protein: CSVATGTGNTIYF. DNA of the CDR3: TGCAGCGTTGCAACAGGGACTGGAAACACCATATATTTT.

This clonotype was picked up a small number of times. The CDR3 sequence is CASSQERYDQETQYF. The CDR3 coding sequence is TGCGCCAGCAGCCAAGAAAGGTACGACCAAGAGACCCAGTACTTC. V and J are TRBV4-1 and TRBJ2-5, with D uncertain. The germline V and J ends were trimmed by 0 bases and 0 bases, with 8 bases remaining between them. There are 15 residues in the CDR3. Germline assignment: CDR1 MGHRA and CDR2 YSYEKL.

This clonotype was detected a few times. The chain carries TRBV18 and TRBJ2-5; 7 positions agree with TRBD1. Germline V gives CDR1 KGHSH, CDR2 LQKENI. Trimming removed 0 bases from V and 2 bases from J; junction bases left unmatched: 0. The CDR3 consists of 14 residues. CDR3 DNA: TGTGCCAGCTCACCACCGGGACAGCAAGAGACCCAGTACTTC. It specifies CASSPPGQQETQYF. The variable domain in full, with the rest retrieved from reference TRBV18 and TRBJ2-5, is NAGVMQNPRHLVRRRGQEARLRCSPMKGHSHVYWYRQLPEEGLKFMVYLQKENIIDESGMPKERFSAEFPKEGPSILRIQQVVRGDSAAYFCASSPPGQQETQYFGPGTRLLVL.

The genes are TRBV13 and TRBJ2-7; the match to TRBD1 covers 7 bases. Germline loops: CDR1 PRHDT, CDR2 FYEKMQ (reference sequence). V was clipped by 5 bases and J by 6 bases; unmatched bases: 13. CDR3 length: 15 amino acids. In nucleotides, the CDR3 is TGTGCCAGCAGCACTCGACAGGGATTAAGGGGCGAGCAGTACTTC. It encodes CASSTRQGLRGEQYF.

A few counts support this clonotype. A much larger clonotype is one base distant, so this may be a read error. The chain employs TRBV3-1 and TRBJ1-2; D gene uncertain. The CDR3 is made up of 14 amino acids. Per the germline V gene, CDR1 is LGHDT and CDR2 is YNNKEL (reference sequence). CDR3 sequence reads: CASSRSDSNNGYTF. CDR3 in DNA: TGTGCCAGCAGCCGGAGTGATTCTAACAATGGCTACACCTTC.

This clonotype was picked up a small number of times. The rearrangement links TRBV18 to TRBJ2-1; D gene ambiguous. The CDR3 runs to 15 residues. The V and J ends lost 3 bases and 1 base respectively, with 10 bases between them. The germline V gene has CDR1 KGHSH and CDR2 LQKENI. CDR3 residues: CASSPVDRSYNEQFF. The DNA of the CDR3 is TGTGCCAGCTCACCGGTAGATAGGTCCTACAATGAGCAGTTCTTC. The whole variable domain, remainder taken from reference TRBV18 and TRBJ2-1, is NAGVMQNPRHLVRRRGQEARLRCSPMKGHSHVYWYRQLPEEGLKFMVYLQKENIIDESGMPKERFSAEFPKEGPSILRIQQVVRGDSAAYFCASSPVDRSYNEQFFGPGTRLTVL.

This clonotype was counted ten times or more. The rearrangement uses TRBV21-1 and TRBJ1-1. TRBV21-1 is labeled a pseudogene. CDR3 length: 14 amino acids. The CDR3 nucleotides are TGTGCCAGCAGCAAAGTTCCAGGGAACACTGAAGCTTTCTTT. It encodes CASSKVPGNTEAFF.

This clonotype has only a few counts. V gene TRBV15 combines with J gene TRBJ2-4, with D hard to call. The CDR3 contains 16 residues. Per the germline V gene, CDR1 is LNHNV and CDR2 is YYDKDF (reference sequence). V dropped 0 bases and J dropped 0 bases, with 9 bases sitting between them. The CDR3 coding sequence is TGTGCCACCAGCAGAGATCGGGCAGTAGCCAAAAACATTCAGTACTTC. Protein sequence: CATSRDRAVAKNIQYF.